These 20 T cell receptor beta chains were sequenced from one sample in a study of blood T cell repertoires in COVID-19. Produced via immunoSEQ multiplex PCR; TCRdb's table is partial and in-frame only. The data show 190,000 or so clones, 70% to 90% seen once. Sequenced: peripheral blood. These receptors came from a man in his forties or fifties with active or convalescent COVID-19.

The V and J genes are TRBV6-2 or TRBV6-3 and TRBJ1-1, with a tentative D call TRBD1 (5 bases). Germline V gene lookup returns CDR1 MNHEY and CDR2 SVGEGT. The V end lost 4 bases, the J end lost 11 bases, and 11 bases lay between the germline ends. CDR3 length: 11 amino acids. DNA for the CDR3: TGTGCCAGCAGTTTCCTTGGGGCGGCTTTCTTT. Protein product: CASSFLGAAFF.

V gene TRBV27 combines with J gene TRBJ2-7, with 9 bases fitting TRBD1. V lost 7 bases, J lost 1 base, and 5 bases stayed unmatched. Germline V gene lookup returns CDR1 MNHEY and CDR2 SMNVEV (reference sequence). The CDR3 has 14 amino acids. The CDR3 DNA sequence: TGTGCCAGCAAGCCGGGACAGGGATCCTACGAGCAGTACTTC. It encodes CASKPGQGSYEQYF.

The gene calls are TRBV19 and TRBJ1-1, with 9 bases aligning to TRBD1. The germline V gene encodes CDR1 LNHDA and CDR2 SQIVND (reference sequence). The length of the CDR3 is 15 residues. The V and J ends lost 2 bases and 5 bases, in that order; junction bases with no gene match: 6. The CDR3 region is CASSIKGTGLTEAFF. CDR3 coding DNA: TGTGCCAGTAGTATAAAAGGGACAGGGTTGACTGAAGCTTTCTTT.

The V call is TRBV12-3 or TRBV12-4, the J call TRBJ1-1; D uncertain. The V end lost 3 bases, the J end lost 8 bases, and 10 bases lay between the germline ends. This CDR3 spans 12 amino acids. The CDR3 is CASSLSFGEAFF. The CDR3 DNA reads TGTGCCAGCAGTTTGAGCTTCGGGGAAGCTTTCTTT.

The genes are TRBV5-5 and TRBJ1-6; possible D gene TRBD1, 5 bases. The CDR3 is 17 amino acids. Germline lookup yields CDR1 SGHKS and CDR2 YYEKEE (reference sequence). The V gene lost 1 base and the J gene lost 0 bases, with 11 bases spanning the gap. The DNA of the CDR3 is TGTGCCAGCAGCTTGTCGACAGCCAGCTCCTATAATTCACCCCTCCACTTT. It is translated as CASSLSTASSYNSPLHF.

Note on this clone: The junction does not match germline at one end; this may be a read error. The chain combines TRBV2 with TRBJ1-5; perhaps TRBD1 as D (6 bases). There are 12 residues in the CDR3. Germline loops: CDR1 SNHLY, CDR2 FYNNEI. In DNA, the CDR3 is TGTGCCAGCACTGAACAGGGACAGCCCCAGCATTTT. It translates to CASTEQGQPQHF.

The chain couples TRBV30 to TRBJ1-1; TRBD1 agrees at 8 bases. CDR1 GTSNPN and CDR2 SVGIG come from the germline V gene (reference sequence). CDR3 size: 11 residues. V lost 5 bases to trimming and J lost 6 bases; unmatched junction nucleotides: 2. CDR3 DNA sequence: TGTGCCTGGCAACAGGGGGCTGAAGCTTTCTTT. It yields the protein CAWQQGAEAFF.

The chain couples TRBV7-8 to TRBJ2-7; D is undetermined. Germline loops: CDR1 SGHVS, CDR2 FQNEAQ. The CDR3 spans 14 residues. V lost 0 bases, J lost 5 bases, and 11 bases lay in between. The CDR3, as DNA: TGTGCCAGCAGCTTAGCCCTAGAGAGGAACGAGCAGTACTTC. It encodes CASSLALERNEQYF. Full variable domain (missing parts from reference TRBV7-8 and TRBJ2-7): GAGVSQSPRYKVAKRGQDVALRCDPISGHVSLFWYQQALGQGPEFLTYFQNEAQLDKSGLPSDRFFAERPEGSVSTLKIQRTQQEDSAVYLCASSLALERNEQYFGPGTRLTVT.

The chain joins TRBV30 to TRBJ2-1; TRBD2 might be the D (5 bases). Between the trimmed V and J ends, which lost 1 base and 7 bases, there was a span of 11 bases. The CDR3 consists of 13 residues. Germline V lookup: CDR1 GTSNPN, CDR2 SVGIG (reference sequence). The CDR3 sequence: CAWSGVSGNEQFF. DNA for the CDR3: TGTGCCTGGAGTGGGGTTTCGGGGAATGAGCAGTTCTTC.

The V and J genes are TRBV28 and TRBJ1-3; 7 nucleotides align to TRBD1. CDR1 and CDR2 from the germline V gene are MDHEN and SYDVKM. This CDR3 is 16 amino acids long. With V trimmed by 4 bases and J by 4 bases, 10 bases remained unmatched. CDR3 region: CASSSPGGGQGNTIYF. In DNA, the CDR3 is TGTGCCAGCAGTTCCCCAGGGGGTGGGCAGGGAAACACCATATATTTT.

The V call is TRBV12-3 or TRBV12-4, the J call TRBJ2-5; 8 nucleotides agree with TRBD1. The V gene end was trimmed by 5 bases and the J gene end by 9 bases; junction bases not matched to a gene: 8. CDR3 length: 13 residues. In DNA, the CDR3 is TGTGCCAGCAGTGGCCCGGGACAGGTGGCCCAGTACTTC. Its translation is CASSGPGQVAQYF.

CDR3 amino acids: CASRLAGAFAFF. In nucleotides, the CDR3 is TGTGCCAGCAGATTAGCGGGGGCTTTCGCGTTCTTC. This chain uses TRBV2 with TRBJ2-1, with 9 bases aligning to TRBD2. Germline CDR1 is SNHLY and CDR2 is FYNNEI. The CDR3 consists of 12 residues. V lost 6 bases, J lost 15 bases, and 9 bases stayed unmatched.

The chain is built from TRBV9 and TRBJ2-7, with TRBD2 matching over 7 bases. Germline V gene sequence: CDR1 SGDLS, CDR2 YYNGEE. V was pared by 3 bases and J by 6 bases, with 9 bases of the junction left unmatched. The length of the CDR3 is 14 residues. The CDR3 sequence is CASSALAAPSEQYF. The CDR3 coding sequence is TGTGCCAGCAGCGCGCTAGCGGCCCCGTCCGAGCAGTACTTC.

The chain joins TRBV6-5 to TRBJ2-7; D perhaps matches TRBD1 (6 bases). This CDR3 is 15 amino acids long. The germline V and J ends were trimmed by 4 bases and 3 bases, with 16 bases remaining between them. Germline-derived CDR1 and CDR2 are MNHEY and SVGAGI. CDR3 loop: CASSFRLDSGYEQYF. The DNA of the CDR3 is TGTGCCAGCAGTTTCCGCCTGGACAGTGGCTACGAGCAGTACTTC.

This chain connects TRBV10-3 to TRBJ1-3, with D possibly being TRBD1 (6 bases). Germline CDR1 and CDR2: ENHRY and SYGVKD. The CDR3 runs 14 residues. V shed 6 bases and J shed 1 base, with 10 bases lying between them. The CDR3 loop is CAIRVQGSGNTIYF. Written as DNA, the CDR3 is TGTGCCATCAGAGTACAGGGTTCTGGAAACACCATATATTTT.

This clone turned up a few times. This sequence joins TRBV2 and TRBJ1-6; possibly TRBD1 for D (6 bases). Trimming removed 6 bases from V and 5 bases from J, with 17 bases in between. CDR1 and CDR2 (germline): SNHLY, FYNNEI. CDR3 length equals 16 residues. CDR3 coding DNA: TGTGCCAGCAGCAAGGTCCGCGGACAGAATAATTCACCCCTCCACTTT. Its translation is CASSKVRGQNNSPLHF. The full variable domain, its missing parts supplied by reference TRBV2 and TRBJ1-6, is EPEVTQTPSHQVTQMGQEVILRCVPISNHLYFYWYRQILGQKVEFLVSFYNNEISEKSEIFDDQFSVERPDGSNFTLKIRSTKLEDSAMYFCASSKVRGQNNSPLHFGNGTRLTVT.

The chain links TRBV15 to TRBJ1-6; D perhaps matches TRBD1 (6 bases). The ends were cut back, 4 bases at V and 7 bases at J, with 17 bases in the middle. CDR3 length: 16 residues. The V gene's germline CDR1 is LNHNV and CDR2 YYDKDF (reference sequence). In nucleotides, the CDR3 is TGTGCCACCAGCATCCGGGGAAGGGGGGGAAATTCACCCCTCCACTTT. Amino acid sequence: CATSIRGRGGNSPLHF. Full variable domain (outside the CDR3, taken from reference TRBV15 and TRBJ1-6): DAMVIQNPRYQVTQFGKPVTLSCSQTLNHNVMYWYQQKSSQAPKLLFHYYDKDFNNEADTPDNFQSRRPNTSFCFLDIRSPGLGDTAMYLCATSIRGRGGNSPLHFGNGTRLTVT.

This chain links TRBV2 with TRBJ1-6; D is undetermined. CDR1 and CDR2 from the germline V gene are SNHLY and FYNNEI. V lost 3 bases to trimming and J lost 10 bases, with 13 bases between them. The CDR3 has 14 residues. The CDR3 DNA sequence: TGTGCCAGCAGTGAGATGGCAGAGGCATCACCCCTCCACTTT. This translates into CASSEMAEASPLHF.

This chain joins TRBV6-5 and TRBJ2-7; TRBD2 might be the D (5 bases). V dropped 7 bases and J dropped 3 bases, with 13 bases sitting between them. Per germline, CDR1 MNHEY and CDR2 SVGAGI. The CDR3 has 13 residues. The CDR3 bases are TGTGCCAGCACCATAAGTGGAGGCTACGAGCAGTACTTC. This encodes CASTISGGYEQYF.

This chain connects TRBV11-3 to TRBJ2-5, with D possibly TRBD1 on 6 matching bases. From germline, CDR1 is SGHNT and CDR2 YENEEA. V was pared by 5 bases and J by 2 bases, with 12 bases between. There are 14 residues in the CDR3. CDR3 residues: CASSHHRDQETQYF. The CDR3, as DNA: TGTGCCAGCAGCCACCACAGGGATCAAGAGACCCAGTACTTC.